Below, 11 T cell receptor beta chains from the same sample are listed, as sequenced in a study of T cells in women clearing cervical HPV infection. Produced via immunoSEQ multiplex PCR; TCRdb's table is partial and in-frame only. Found here are tens of thousands of clones; the top ten clones hold 0.95% to 1.5%. The sample consisted of blood buffy coat. These receptors all come from a woman between 18 and 69 years old with a cervical HPV16 infection that either progressed to CIN3+ or cleared (not recorded which).

Note on this clone: The read terminates 3 residues ahead of where the CDR3 ends, so the germline J gene completes it. The V call is TRBV20-1, the J call TRBJ1-6; the D is unclear. Germline-derived CDR1 and CDR2 are DFQATT and SNEGSKA (reference sequence). The CDR3 runs 13 residues. The DNA read from the CDR3 is TGCAGTGCTAGGTACGGGGTATCGAACCCC. It codes for CSARYGVSNP. The CDR3 in full is CSARYGVSNPLHF.

In the case of this clone: The read terminates 3 residues ahead of where the CDR3 ends, so the germline J gene completes it. This chain connects TRBV19 to TRBJ1-5; the D gene is possibly TRBD1 (5 bases). Trimming removed 5 bases from V and 5 bases from J, with 19 bases in between. Germline V gene data show CDR1 as LNHDA and CDR2 as SQIVND (reference sequence). The CDR3 runs 16 residues. CDR3 sequence: CASSPALQDTYQPQHF. Incomplete CDR3 DNA: TGTGCCAGTAGTCCTGCCTTACAGGACACCTATCAGCCC.

Points on this clone: The observed sequence ends 3 residues before the CDR3 terminus, with the missing tail filled in from the germline J gene. V and J are TRBV5-1 and TRBJ2-7; TRBD2 aligns across 10 bases. The V segment lost 5 bases and the J segment 4 bases; nucleotides outside the gene matches: 6. Germline CDR1 reads SGHRS; CDR2 reads YFSETQ. This CDR3 is built from 14 residues. The part of the CDR3 DNA that was read is TGCGCCAGCAGGTCAACTAGCGGGGTTTACGAG. Protein: CASRSTSGVYE. The entire CDR3 protein is CASRSTSGVYEQYF.

On this clone: The read ends 3 residues before the CDR3 terminus; that terminus is restored from the germline J gene. The V gene is TRBV5-6, the J gene TRBJ2-5; D may correspond to TRBD1 or TRBD2 (5 bases each). The CDR3 spans 14 residues. Germline CDR1 is SGHDT and CDR2 is YYEEEE. Trimming removed 5 bases from V and 5 bases from J, with 16 bases in between. CDR3 loop: CASREAGLGETQYF. The sequenced part of the CDR3 DNA is TGTGCCAGCAGGGAGGCAGGGCTTGGGGAGACC.

On this clone itself: With the read ending 3 residues before the CDR3 end, the germline J gene is used to fill in that end. The chain is built from TRBV6-2 or TRBV6-3 and TRBJ2-5, with 8 bases lining up with TRBD2. Germline values: CDR1 MNHEY, CDR2 SVGEGT. The trim removed 6 bases at V and 4 bases at J, leaving 4 bases unmatched. CDR3 length: 13 amino acids. The CDR3 DNA, read in part, is TGTGCCAGCAGATCGAGCGGGAGAGAGACC. As protein: CASRSSGRET. The CDR3 in full is CASRSSGRETQYF.

Note on this clone: The read gets to within 3 residues of the CDR3 end, and the germline J gene fills in the rest. The V gene is TRBV2, the J gene TRBJ1-2; TRBD1 matches at 7 bases. V shed 5 bases, J shed 5 bases, and the junction held 5 bases outside the gene matches. The CDR3 is 13 residues long. The germline gives CDR1 SNHLY, CDR2 FYNNEI. The sequenced CDR3 bases are TGTGCCAGCAGTCCACAGGGGAGTTATGGC. This sequence encodes CASSPQGSYG. Given in full, the CDR3 is CASSPQGSYGYTF.

Comments on this clone: With the read ending 3 residues before the CDR3 end, the germline J gene is used to fill in that end. The chain employs TRBV18 and TRBJ1-4; D is perhaps TRBD1 (6 bases). This CDR3 region has 15 residues. V dropped 5 bases and J dropped 6 bases, with 16 bases sitting between them. Germline CDR1 reads KGHSH; CDR2 reads LQKENI. The CDR3 protein is CASSVPRGGDEKLFF. The covered CDR3 bases are TGTGCCAGCTCAGTGCCCCGAGGGGGGGATGAAAAA.

In the case of this clone: With the read ending 3 residues before the CDR3 end, the germline J gene is used to fill in that end. V is TRBV11-1 and J is TRBJ2-5; 7 nucleotides line up with TRBD1. CDR3 length: 15 residues. The V segment lost 5 bases and the J segment 5 bases; nucleotides outside the gene matches: 11. Germline V gene data show CDR1 as SGHAT and CDR2 as FQDESV (reference sequence). The sequenced part of the CDR3 DNA is TGTGCCAGCAGCAACCGACAGGGCCTAGGGGAGACC. This sequence encodes CASSNRQGLGET. The whole CDR3 sequence reads CASSNRQGLGETQYF.

As to this clone: The read terminates 3 residues ahead of where the CDR3 ends, so the germline J gene completes it. This chain joins TRBV10-2 and TRBJ2-1; TRBD2 matches 9 bases. CDR3 size: 15 residues. CDR1 WSHSY and CDR2 SAAADI come from the germline V gene. Unmatched junction bases numbered 8, after V lost 11 bases and J lost 0 bases. CDR3 sequence: CAAATSGSSYNEQFF. The part of the CDR3 DNA that was read is TGCGCCGCGGCGACTAGCGGAAGCTCCTACAATGAG.

Notes on this clone: The missing CDR3 end, 3 residues past where the read stops, is filled in from the germline J gene. The V and J genes are TRBV5-1 and TRBJ2-2, with 9 nucleotides matching TRBD2. The V gene end was trimmed by 4 bases and the J gene end by 7 bases; junction bases not matched to a gene: 11. This CDR3 has 16 amino acids. The germline V gene encodes CDR1 SGHRS and CDR2 YFSETQ. Incomplete CDR3 DNA: TGCGCCAGCAGCAGCCTAAGACTAGCGGTATACGGGGAG. This encodes CASSSLRLAVYGE. The entire CDR3 protein reads CASSSLRLAVYGELFF. Filled out from reference TRBV5-1 and TRBJ2-2, the complete variable domain reads KAGVTQTPRYLIKTRGQQVTLSCSPISGHRSVSWYQQTPGQGLQFLFEYFSETQRNKGNFPGRFSGRQFSNSRSEMNVSTLELGDSALYLCASSSLRLAVYGELFFGEGSRLTVL.

To note about this clone: Read coverage stops 3 residues before the CDR3 terminus; the germline J gene supplies the remainder. V usage is TRBV11-3 and J usage is TRBJ2-1; 7 bases are a match to TRBD2. Germline V gene lookup returns CDR1 SGHNT and CDR2 YENEEA. CDR3 length: 14 amino acids. Trimming took 5 bases from V and 5 from J; bases not matched to a gene: 6. The CDR3 loop is CASSTRGRDNEQFF. Incomplete CDR3 DNA: TGTGCCAGCAGCACCCGGGGGAGGGACAATGAG.